The 9 T cell receptor beta chains reported below all come from one sample, sequenced in a study of identical twins. Via MiXCR, TCRdb re-called the 5' RACE reads, giving one row per CDR3 protein. The sample includes hundreds of thousands of distinct CDR3 sequences, 18% of them seen just once. Separately, the same data were catalogued under a study of T cells expressing NK-cell markers.

The sequencing sample was made of PBMCs. Receptors originate from a woman under 30 in good health.

This clonotype showed up many times. This sequence joins TRBV12-3 or TRBV12-4 and TRBJ2-1; weak D call: TRBD2 (6 bases). Trimming removed 8 bases from V and 12 bases from J, with 14 bases in between. The CDR3 consists of 11 residues. The DNA for the CDR3 is TGTGCCAGCCGAGGGGAGGTATGGCAGTTCTTC. Translated, it gives CASRGEVWQFF.

The chain is built from TRBV29-1 and TRBJ1-4; the D gene is possibly TRBD1 (5 bases). The CDR3 runs 13 residues. V lost 6 bases, J lost 7 bases, and 15 bases lay in between. Germline CDR1 is SQVTM and CDR2 is ANQGSEA. The CDR3 here is CSVLQVVGEKLFF. Here the CDR3 DNA reads TGCAGCGTCCTACAGGTGGTGGGTGAAAAACTGTTTTTT. Together with reference TRBV29-1 and TRBJ1-4, the CDR3 gives the full variable domain: SAVISQKPSRDICQRGTSLTIQCQVDSQVTMMFWYRQQPGQSLTLIATANQGSEATYESGFVIDKFPISRPNLTFSTLTVSNMSPEDSSIYLCSVLQVVGEKLFFGSGTQLSVL.

This clonotype was seen only a few times. The rearrangement uses TRBV20-1 and TRBJ2-7; a possible D gene is TRBD1 (6 bases). This CDR3 has 12 amino acids. Looked up from germline, CDR1 is DFQATT and CDR2 is SNEGSKA (reference sequence). V was pared by 1 base and J by 3 bases, with 7 bases between. CDR3: CSARVTGYEQYF. In DNA form, the CDR3 reads TGCAGTGCTAGAGTGACAGGCTACGAGCAGTACTTC.

The chain is built from TRBV20-1 and TRBJ2-5, with 7 nucleotides matching TRBD2. The junction had 7 bases not matched to a gene; V was cut back by 6 bases and J by 3 bases. CDR3 length: 13 residues. CDR1 and CDR2 (germline): DFQATT, SNEGSKA (reference sequence). The CDR3 spells CSAHFRGEETQYF. Written as DNA, the CDR3 is TGCAGTGCACATTTTCGGGGGGAAGAGACCCAGTACTTC.

V is TRBV5-1 and J is TRBJ2-3; possibly TRBD2 for D (7 bases). The CDR3 consists of 17 residues. Trimming took off 4 bases at V and 10 bases at J, with 28 bases between the two ends. From germline, CDR1 is SGHRS and CDR2 YFSETQ. The CDR3 sequence is CASSTQPTGGGPEAQYF. The CDR3 DNA reads TGCGCCAGCAGCACCCAGCCTACAGGCGGGGGCCCCGAAGCGCAGTATTTT.

The V and J genes are TRBV6-1 and TRBJ2-2, with 9 nucleotides matching TRBD1. The V and J ends lost 5 bases and 6 bases, in that order; junction bases with no gene match: 7. The CDR3 totals 15 residues. Germline V lookup: CDR1 MNHNS, CDR2 SASEGT. CDR3 amino acids: CASSRTGGGPGELFF. The CDR3 DNA sequence: TGTGCCAGCAGTAGAACAGGGGGCGGGCCCGGGGAGCTGTTTTTT.

This chain links TRBV10-3 with TRBJ2-3; TRBD2 is a possible D gene (6 bases). The CDR3 is 13 residues long. V lost 11 bases to trimming and J lost 6 bases, with 18 bases between them. The germline V gene encodes CDR1 ENHRY and CDR2 SYGVKD. The CDR3 sequence: CAAEEGSGDTQYF. The CDR3 bases are TGTGCCGCAGAGGAGGGGTCAGGGGATACGCAGTATTTT.

In its sample, this clonotype was seen a few times. The chain carries TRBV20-1 and TRBJ1-1; 9 nucleotides align to TRBD1. J was trimmed by 11 bases and V by 6 bases; bases with no gene match: 7. The germline gives CDR1 DFQATT, CDR2 SNEGSKA (reference sequence). The length of the CDR3 is 11 residues. DNA for the CDR3: TGCAGTGCCCCGGGACAGGGTATGGCTTTCTTT. Its protein product is CSAPGQGMAFF.

This clonotype was counted only a few times. The V call is TRBV21-1, the J call TRBJ2-4; TRBD1 is taken as the D call from the table, unchecked against the DNA. TRBV21-1 is assigned pseudogene status. This CDR3 has 13 residues. The CDR3 region has the DNA TGTGCCACCACGGGGGACACTTCAAACATTCAGTACTTC. As protein: CATTGDTSNIQYF.